This TCR beta chain is drawn from a study of cytomegalovirus exposure and HLA in healthy donors. Per the germline V gene, CDR1 is SGDLS and CDR2 is YYNGEE. The CDR3 extends over 14 amino acids. Amplification used 60 Vbeta primers and 13 Jbeta primers. Some clones are missing from TCRdb's copy, which holds only in-frame ones; the method was immunoSEQ multiplex PCR. The table includes under 200,000 clones, roughly 89% detected once. Notes on this clone: Its cognate antigen is unknown.

Whole-study findings and limits: The listing of fewer than 200 TCR beta chains classed them as cytomegalovirus-associated.

The receptor was derived from a woman in her 30s in good health and CMV-seronegative. Sequencing used PBMCs. V and J are TRBV9 and TRBJ2-5; 9 bases agree with TRBD1. The J call is uncertain, as TRBJ2-7 better fits the DNA end. The CDR3 region has the DNA TGTGCCAGCAGCGTAGTGGACAGGGGAGGCGAGCAGTACTTC. Residues: CASSVVDRGGEQYF.